The entry that follows covers one TCR beta chain sequence. Its antigen is unidentified. Tumor libraries mostly used about 4.8 ug genomic DNA, two replicates each. Here immunoSEQ multiplex PCR was the method, and the copy in TCRdb shows in-frame clones only, minus some. The sample consists of roughly 16,000 clones, roughly two fifths of them appearing once. As to time point: after neoadjuvant nivolumab, at surgical resection. These oral cavity squamous cell carcinomas were HPV-negative and locally advanced. This CDR3 has 14 amino acids. V dropped 3 bases and J dropped 9; count of bases not matched to a gene: 3. From germline, CDR1 is PRHDT and CDR2 FYEKMQ (reference sequence). This specimen belongs to a study of neoadjuvant anti-PD-1 for oral cavity cancer. Overall study findings and caveats: Post-treatment tumors with larger preexisting clones showed more shrinkage.

V gene TRBV13 combines with J gene TRBJ1-6; 9 bases line up with TRBD1. This sequence originates from a person aged 40 to 85 with oral cavity squamous cell carcinoma. The input for sequencing was tumor tissue, taken after nivolumab (anti-PD-1) treatment. CDR3 DNA sequence: TGTGCCAGCAGCTTGGGACAGGGAGGTTCACCCCTCCACTTT. This gives the protein CASSLGQGGSPLHF. Full variable domain (rest looked up from reference TRBV13 and TRBJ1-6): AAGVIQSPRHLIKEKRETATLKCYPIPRHDTVYWYQQGPGQDPQFLISFYEKMQSDKGSIPDRFSAQQFSDYHSELNMSSLELGDSALYFCASSLGQGGSPLHFGNGTRLTVT.